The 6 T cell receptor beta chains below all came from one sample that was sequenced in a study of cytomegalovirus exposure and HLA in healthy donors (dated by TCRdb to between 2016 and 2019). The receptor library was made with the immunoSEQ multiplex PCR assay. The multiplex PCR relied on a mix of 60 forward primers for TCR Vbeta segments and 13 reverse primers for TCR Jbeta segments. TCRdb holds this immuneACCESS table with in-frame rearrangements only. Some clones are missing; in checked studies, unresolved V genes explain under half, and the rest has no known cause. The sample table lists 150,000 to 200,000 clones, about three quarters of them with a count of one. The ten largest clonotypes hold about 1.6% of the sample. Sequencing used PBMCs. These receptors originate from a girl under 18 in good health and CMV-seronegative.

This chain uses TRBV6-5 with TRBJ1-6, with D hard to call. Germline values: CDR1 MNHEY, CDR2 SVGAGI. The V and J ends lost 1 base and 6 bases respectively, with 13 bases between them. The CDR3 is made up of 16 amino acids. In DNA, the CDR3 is TGTGCCAGCAGTTACTTCAGGATTCAACCTAATTCACCCCTCCACTTT. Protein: CASSYFRIQPNSPLHF.

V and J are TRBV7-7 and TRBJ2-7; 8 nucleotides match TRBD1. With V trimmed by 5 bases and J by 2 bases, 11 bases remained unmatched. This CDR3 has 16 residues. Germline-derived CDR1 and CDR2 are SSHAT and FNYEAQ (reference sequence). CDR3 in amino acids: CASSPRTGQSPYEQYF. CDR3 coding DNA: TGTGCCAGCAGCCCCCGGACAGGGCAGAGTCCCTACGAGCAGTACTTC.

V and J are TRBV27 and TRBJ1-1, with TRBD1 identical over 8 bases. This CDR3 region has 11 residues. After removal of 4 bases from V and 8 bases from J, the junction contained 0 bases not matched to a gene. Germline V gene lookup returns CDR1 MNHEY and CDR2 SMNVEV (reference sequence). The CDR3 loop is CASSYRGEAFF. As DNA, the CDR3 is TGTGCCAGCAGTTACAGGGGGGAAGCTTTCTTT.

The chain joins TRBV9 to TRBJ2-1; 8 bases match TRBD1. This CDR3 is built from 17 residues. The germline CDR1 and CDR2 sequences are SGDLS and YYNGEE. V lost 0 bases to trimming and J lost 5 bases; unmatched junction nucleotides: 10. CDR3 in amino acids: CASSVDLGQGANNEQFF. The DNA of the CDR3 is TGTGCCAGCAGCGTAGATCTCGGGCAGGGGGCGAACAATGAGCAGTTCTTC.

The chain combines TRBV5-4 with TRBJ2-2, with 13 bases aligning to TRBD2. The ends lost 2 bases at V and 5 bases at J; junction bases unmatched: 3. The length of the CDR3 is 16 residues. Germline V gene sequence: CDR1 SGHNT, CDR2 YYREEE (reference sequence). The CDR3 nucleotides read TGTGCCAGCAGCTTACCGGGACTAGCGGGGACCGGGGAGCTGTTTTTT. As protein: CASSLPGLAGTGELFF. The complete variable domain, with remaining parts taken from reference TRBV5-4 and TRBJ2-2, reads ETGVTQSPTHLIKTRGQQVTLRCSSQSGHNTVSWYQQALGQGPQFIFQYYREEENGRGNFPPRFSGLQFPNYSSELNVNALELDDSALYLCASSLPGLAGTGELFFGEGSRLTVL.

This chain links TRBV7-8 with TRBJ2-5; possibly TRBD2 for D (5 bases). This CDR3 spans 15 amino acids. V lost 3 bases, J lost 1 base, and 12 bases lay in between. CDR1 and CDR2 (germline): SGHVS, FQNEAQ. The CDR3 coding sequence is TGTGCCAGCAGCTTGGACCGGGATATCCAAGAGACCCAGTACTTC. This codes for CASSLDRDIQETQYF.